The 6 T cell receptor beta chains given below trace back to one sample, sequenced in a study of T-cell memory formation after mild COVID-19. TCRdb fed the 5' RACE reads into MiXCR, producing one record per CDR3 protein. The sample records a few hundred thousand distinct CDR3 sequences, less than 25% being singletons. The material sequenced was PBMCs or a T cell subset sorted from them (not recorded which). These receptors all come from an adult woman who had mild COVID-19 (a few samples of this study predate the infection). Cell type and time point are not known.

This chain joins TRBV24-1 and TRBJ1-5, with D possibly being TRBD1 (5 bases). The CDR3 length is 16 residues. Germline values: CDR1 KGHDR, CDR2 SFDVKD. Trimming cost V 4 bases and J 5 bases, with 17 bases left between them. For the CDR3, the DNA is TGTGCCACCAGTGAGGCGGGGCTAGGCGATTATCAGCCCCAGCATTTT. It specifies CATSEAGLGDYQPQHF.

This clonotype has just a few counts. The CDR3 here is CASSIRAGEGALGNEQFF. As DNA, the CDR3 is TGTGCCAGTAGTATACGCGCAGGGGAGGGGGCACTGGGCAATGAGCAGTTCTTC. This rearrangement joins TRBV19 to TRBJ2-1; D tentatively reads TRBD1 or TRBD2 (7 bases each). With 2 bases removed from V and 6 bases from J, the gap between germline ends came to 23 bases. This CDR3 comprises 18 residues. Germline V gene data show CDR1 as LNHDA and CDR2 as SQIVND (reference sequence).

The chain carries TRBV3-1 and TRBJ1-2; D might be TRBD1 (6 bases). This CDR3 is 15 amino acids long. Germline values: CDR1 LGHDT, CDR2 YNNKEL (reference sequence). The V gene lost 1 base and the J gene lost 4 bases, with 13 bases spanning the gap. This CDR3 reads CASSQAGAHRYGYTF. CDR3 coding DNA: TGTGCCAGCAGCCAAGCGGGGGCCCACCGCTATGGCTACACCTTC.

This chain joins TRBV7-9 and TRBJ2-2, with a tentative D call TRBD2 (6 bases). This CDR3 is 20 amino acids long. CDR1 is SEHNR, CDR2 FQNEAQ, per germline (reference sequence). V shed 2 bases and J shed 5 bases, with 27 bases lying between them. The CDR3 sequence: CASSLFVVFGTRAKTGELFF. The CDR3 DNA follows: TGTGCCAGCAGCTTATTCGTGGTCTTCGGGACTCGTGCAAAGACCGGGGAGCTGTTTTTT.

The gene calls are TRBV29-1 and TRBJ1-1; D possibly corresponds to TRBD1 (5 bases). V lost 0 bases and J lost 1, with 9 bases in between. From germline, CDR1 is SQVTM and CDR2 ANQGSEA. This CDR3 is built from 14 residues. This chain's CDR3 is CSVEDRTRNTEAFF. In nucleotides, the CDR3 is TGCAGCGTTGAAGATCGGACACGGAACACTGAAGCTTTCTTT.

The chain has TRBV7-9 and TRBJ2-7, with TRBD2 matching over 8 bases. The CDR3 extends over 13 amino acids. Germline-derived CDR1 and CDR2 are SEHNR and FQNEAQ (reference sequence). The ends lost 5 bases at V and 6 bases at J; junction bases unmatched: 6. CDR3 in DNA: TGTGCCAGCAGCCTGACTAGCGTTGGCGAGCAGTACTTC. Translating it yields CASSLTSVGEQYF. The full variable domain, rest sourced from reference TRBV7-9 and TRBJ2-7, is DTGVSQNPRHKITKRGQNVTFRCDPISEHNRLYWYRQTLGQGPEFLTYFQNEAQLEKSRLLSDRFSAERPKGSFSTLEIQRTEQGDSAMYLCASSLTSVGEQYFGPGTRLTVT.